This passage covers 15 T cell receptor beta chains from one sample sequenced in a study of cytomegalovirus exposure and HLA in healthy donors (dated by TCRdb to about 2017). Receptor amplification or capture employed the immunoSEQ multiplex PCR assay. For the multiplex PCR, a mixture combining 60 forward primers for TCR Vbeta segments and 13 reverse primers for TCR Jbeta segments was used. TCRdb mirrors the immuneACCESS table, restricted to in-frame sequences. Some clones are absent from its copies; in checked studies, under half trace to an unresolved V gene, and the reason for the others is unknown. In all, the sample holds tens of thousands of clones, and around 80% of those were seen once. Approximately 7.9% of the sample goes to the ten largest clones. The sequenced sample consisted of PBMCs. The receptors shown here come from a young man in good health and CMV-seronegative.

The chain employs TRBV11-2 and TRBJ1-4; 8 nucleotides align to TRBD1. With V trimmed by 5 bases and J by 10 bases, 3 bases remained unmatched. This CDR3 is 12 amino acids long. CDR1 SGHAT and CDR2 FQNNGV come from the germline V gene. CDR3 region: CASSRQGTKLFF. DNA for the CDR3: TGTGCCAGCAGCAGACAGGGGACAAAACTGTTTTTT.

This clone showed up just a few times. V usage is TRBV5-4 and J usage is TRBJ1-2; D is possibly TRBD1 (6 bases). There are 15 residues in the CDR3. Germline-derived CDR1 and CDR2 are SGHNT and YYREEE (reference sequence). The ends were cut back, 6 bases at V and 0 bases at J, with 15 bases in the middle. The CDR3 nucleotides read TGTGCCAGCAACGAGGGGGGGCCTGCTAACTATGGCTACACCTTC. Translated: CASNEGGPANYGYTF.

CDR3 loop: CASSLRSGELFF. Here the CDR3 DNA reads TGTGCCAGCAGTTTACGGTCCGGGGAGCTGTTTTTT. The chain is built from TRBV28 and TRBJ2-2; D is uncertain. Germline loops: CDR1 MDHEN, CDR2 SYDVKM. The CDR3 has 12 amino acids. Trimming took off 2 bases at V and 6 bases at J, with 4 bases between the two ends.

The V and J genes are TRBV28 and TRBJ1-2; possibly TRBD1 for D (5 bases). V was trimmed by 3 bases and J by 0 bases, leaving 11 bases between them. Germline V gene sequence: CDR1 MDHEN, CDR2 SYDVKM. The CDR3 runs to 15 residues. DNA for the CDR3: TGTGCCAGCAGTTTGGCCAGGGTTTCTAACTATGGCTACACCTTC. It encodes CASSLARVSNYGYTF.

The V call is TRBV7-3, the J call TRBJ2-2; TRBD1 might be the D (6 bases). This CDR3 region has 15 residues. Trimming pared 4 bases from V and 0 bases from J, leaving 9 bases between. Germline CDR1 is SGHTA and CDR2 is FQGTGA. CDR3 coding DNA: TGTGCCAGCAGCTCGGGGACACCGAACACCGGGGAGCTGTTTTTT. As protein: CASSSGTPNTGELFF.

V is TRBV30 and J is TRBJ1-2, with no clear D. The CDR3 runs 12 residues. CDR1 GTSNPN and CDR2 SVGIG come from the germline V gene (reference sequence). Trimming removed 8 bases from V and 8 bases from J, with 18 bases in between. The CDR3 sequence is CARYTPPGGYTF. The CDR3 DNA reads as TGTGCCCGCTATACTCCCCCGGGAGGCTACACCTTC.

The CDR3 region has the DNA TGTGCCAGCAGCTATGAGCGGGAGGCTAACACCGGGGAGCTGTTTTTT. It encodes CASSYEREANTGELFF. The chain is built from TRBV7-9 and TRBJ2-2, with 9 positions matching TRBD2. This CDR3 is 16 amino acids long. V dropped 4 bases and J dropped 2; count of bases not matched to a gene: 5. Germline CDR1 and CDR2: SEHNR and FQNEAQ (reference sequence).

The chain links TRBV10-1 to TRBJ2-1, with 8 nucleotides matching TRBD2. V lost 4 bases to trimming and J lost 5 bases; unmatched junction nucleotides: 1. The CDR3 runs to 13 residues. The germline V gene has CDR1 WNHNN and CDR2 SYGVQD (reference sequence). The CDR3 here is CASSASGHNEQFF. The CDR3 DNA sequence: TGCGCCAGCAGTGCTAGCGGGCACAATGAGCAGTTCTTC.

CDR3 region: CASRDRVRGTEAFF. The CDR3 nucleotides read TGTGCCAGCCGGGACAGGGTACGCGGCACTGAAGCTTTCTTT. The chain carries TRBV19 and TRBJ1-1, with 9 bases matching TRBD1. After removal of 9 bases from V and 4 bases from J, the junction contained 9 bases not matched to a gene. The CDR3 contains 14 residues. Germline V gives CDR1 LNHDA, CDR2 SQIVND (reference sequence).

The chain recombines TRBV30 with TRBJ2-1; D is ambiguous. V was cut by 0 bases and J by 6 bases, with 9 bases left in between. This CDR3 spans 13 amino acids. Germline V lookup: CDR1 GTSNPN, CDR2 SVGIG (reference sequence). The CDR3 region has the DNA TGTGCCTGGAGTGTAGGCGGCCTCAATGAGCAGTTCTTC. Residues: CAWSVGGLNEQFF.

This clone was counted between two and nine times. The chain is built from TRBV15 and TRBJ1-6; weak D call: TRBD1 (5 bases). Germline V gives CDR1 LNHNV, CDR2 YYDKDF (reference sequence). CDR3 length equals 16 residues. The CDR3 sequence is CVESADIHSYNSPLHF. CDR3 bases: TGTGTCGAGAGCGCGGACATCCACTCCTATAATTCACCCCTCCACTTT.

The CDR3 loop is CAISEPGTEAFF. CDR3 nucleotide sequence: TGTGCCATCAGTGAACCCGGGACTGAAGCTTTCTTT. The chain uses TRBV10-3 and TRBJ1-1; D call uncertain. CDR3 length: 12 residues. The V and J ends lost 3 bases and 5 bases respectively, with 7 bases between them. The V gene's germline CDR1 is ENHRY and CDR2 SYGVKD.

In DNA, the CDR3 is TGTGCCAGCAGCTTACAGGCACAAAACACTGAAGCTTTCTTT. Its protein product is CASSLQAQNTEAFF. This chain uses TRBV7-9 with TRBJ1-1; D gene ambiguous. From germline, CDR1 is SEHNR and CDR2 FQNEAQ (reference sequence). The CDR3 consists of 14 residues. V was pared by 2 bases and J by 2 bases, with 9 bases between.

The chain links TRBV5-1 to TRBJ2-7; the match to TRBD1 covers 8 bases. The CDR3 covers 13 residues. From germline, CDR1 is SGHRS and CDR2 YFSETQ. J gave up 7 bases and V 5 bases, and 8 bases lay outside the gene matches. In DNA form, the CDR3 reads TGCGCCAGCAGACCCCAGGGGGCGGGGGAGCAGTACTTC. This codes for CASRPQGAGEQYF.

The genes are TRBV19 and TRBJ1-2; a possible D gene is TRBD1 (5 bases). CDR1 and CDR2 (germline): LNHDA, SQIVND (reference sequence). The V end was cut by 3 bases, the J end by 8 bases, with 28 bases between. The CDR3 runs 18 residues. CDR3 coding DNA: TGTGCCAGTAGTATTTTTGGGGTTGCCGACAGACGGAGTAGGGGCTACACCTTC. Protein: CASSIFGVADRRSRGYTF.